These 14 T cell receptor beta chains were all obtained from the same sample, sequenced in a study of T cells and Merkel cell carcinoma outcomes. Clones were read by immunoSEQ multiplex PCR, and TCRdb kept only the in-frame ones, dropping some. The sample yields over 15,000 clones, more than 75% seen once. Source material: tumor tissue from Merkel cell carcinoma. The origin of the receptors is a human donor with Merkel cell carcinoma.

The genes are TRBV6-6 and TRBJ1-1; 7 nucleotides align to TRBD1. Germline loops: CDR1 MNHNY, CDR2 SVGAGI (reference sequence). The CDR3 extends over 14 amino acids. Trimming at V came to 6 bases and at J to 3 bases, leaving 7 bases not matched to a gene. The CDR3 region is CASSRRGGDTEAFF. In nucleotides, the CDR3 is TGTGCCAGCAGCCGCAGGGGGGGGGACACTGAAGCTTTCTTT.

This rearrangement joins TRBV29-1 to TRBJ2-7; possibly TRBD1 or TRBD2 for D (5 bases each). Per the germline V gene, CDR1 is SQVTM and CDR2 is ANQGSEA. The CDR3 is made up of 13 amino acids. Trimming left V 4 bases short and J 0 bases short, with 10 bases between. The CDR3 region has the DNA TGCAGCGTTGTCCCAGGGAGCTCCTACGAGCAGTACTTC. It is translated as CSVVPGSSYEQYF.

The chain employs TRBV5-8 and TRBJ2-3; D is unclear. CDR1 and CDR2 from the germline V gene are SGHTS and YDEGEE. Trimming stripped 5 bases from V and 1 base from J, with 8 bases between. This CDR3 contains 13 residues. The CDR3 nucleotides read TGTGCCAGCAGGCTGACTGGCACAGATACGCAGTATTTT. It translates to CASRLTGTDTQYF.

CDR3 residues: CASSYAGELFF. CDR3 nucleotides: TGTGCCAGCAGCTACGCCGGGGAGCTGTTTTTT. The chain couples TRBV7-8 to TRBJ2-2; D is uncertain. The CDR3 spans 11 residues. The germline V gene encodes CDR1 SGHVS and CDR2 FQNEAQ. Trimming cost V 4 bases and J 6 bases, with 3 bases left between them.

This chain connects TRBV30 to TRBJ1-2; no firm D call. V was shortened by 5 bases and J by 5 bases, with 12 bases between the two germline ends. The CDR3 totals 12 residues. Per the germline V gene, CDR1 is GTSNPN and CDR2 is SVGIG (reference sequence). The CDR3 sequence is CAWRSGRYGYTF. The CDR3 nucleotides are TGTGCCTGGCGGTCGGGGAGGTATGGCTACACCTTC.

The rearrangement links TRBV2 to TRBJ2-1; D unresolved. Between the trimmed V and J ends, which lost 1 base and 1 base, there was a span of 8 bases. CDR1 is SNHLY and CDR2 is FYNNEI in the germline V gene. The CDR3 runs to 15 residues. CDR3 sequence reads: CASSEGAVSYNEQFF. The CDR3 DNA is TGTGCCAGCAGTGAAGGCGCGGTGTCCTACAATGAGCAGTTCTTC.

The chain employs TRBV10-2 and TRBJ2-7, with D perhaps TRBD2 (6 bases). Trimming left V 3 bases short and J 6 bases short, with 12 bases between. Germline loops: CDR1 WSHSY, CDR2 SAAADI. This CDR3 spans 13 amino acids. DNA for the CDR3: TGCGCCAGCAGTGACCCTGGGGGACTCGAGCAGTACTTC. This gives the protein CASSDPGGLEQYF.

V gene TRBV29-1 combines with J gene TRBJ1-2, with D possibly TRBD1 on 5 matching bases. Germline V gene lookup returns CDR1 SQVTM and CDR2 ANQGSEA. The CDR3 is 18 residues long. Trimming shortened V by 1 base and J by 6 bases, and 27 bases separated the two germline ends. The CDR3 here is CSVEGPSGQGPGDDGYTF. In DNA form, the CDR3 reads TGCAGCGTTGAAGGCCCCAGCGGTCAGGGCCCGGGGGATGATGGCTACACCTTC.

This clone has only a few counts. The sample holds other DNA sequences that translate to the same CDR3. The rearrangement links TRBV15 to TRBJ1-5, with no clear D. Trimming removed 0 bases at V and 4 bases at J, with 1 base between. CDR1 LNHNV and CDR2 YYDKDF come from the germline V gene (reference sequence). This CDR3 comprises 12 residues. The CDR3 DNA follows: TGTGCCACCAGCAGAGAGAATCAGCCCCAGCATTTT. As protein: CATSRENQPQHF.

This clone has more than one count but fewer than ten. This chain uses TRBV9 with TRBJ2-3; D possibly corresponds to TRBD2 (7 bases). The CDR3 is 15 amino acids. Germline lookup yields CDR1 SGDLS and CDR2 YYNGEE. V shed 4 bases and J shed 1 base, with 13 bases lying between them. The CDR3 DNA sequence: TGTGCCAGCAGCCGAGGGGGGGCTCGCACAGATACGCAGTATTTT. This gives the protein CASSRGGARTDTQYF.

V is TRBV5-1 and J is TRBJ2-5; 10 bases align to TRBD2. CDR3 length equals 16 residues. The V gene's germline CDR1 is SGHRS and CDR2 YFSETQ. Trimming cost V 0 bases and J 5 bases; bases outside gene matches: 7. CDR3 nucleotides: TGCGCCAGCAGCTTGGCGACTAGCGGGTATCAGGAGACCCAGTACTTC. Translated, it gives CASSLATSGYQETQYF.

This rearrangement joins TRBV18 to TRBJ1-2, with 8 positions matching TRBD1. This CDR3 comprises 15 residues. V trimming: 3 bases; J trimming: 4 bases; junction bases outside the gene matches: 7. Per germline, CDR1 KGHSH and CDR2 LQKENI. The CDR3 bases are TGTGCCAGCTCACCCCCCAAGGACAGGGTCTATGGCTACACCTTC. Protein product: CASSPPKDRVYGYTF. Supplemented by reference TRBV18 and TRBJ1-2, the full variable domain reads NAGVMQNPRHLVRRRGQEARLRCSPMKGHSHVYWYRQLPEEGLKFMVYLQKENIIDESGMPKERFSAEFPKEGPSILRIQQVVRGDSAAYFCASSPPKDRVYGYTFGSGTRLTVV.

This clone counts as large (0.1 to 1%). This chain connects TRBV7-9 to TRBJ2-1; D gene uncertain. Germline CDR1 reads SEHNR; CDR2 reads FQNEAQ (reference sequence). The V and J ends lost 3 bases and 15 bases respectively, with 12 bases between them. The CDR3 runs 11 residues. CDR3 DNA: TGTGCCAGCAGCTTCCGTTCTGATTGGTTCTTC. It yields the protein CASSFRSDWFF.

This clone was seen a few times. The chain carries TRBV21-1 and TRBJ1-2; TRBD1 was called by the table and not checked on the DNA. TRBV21-1 is deemed a pseudogene. CDR3 size: 16 residues. The CDR3 region has the DNA TGTGCCAGCAGCAAAAGGGGAGACAGGGGAGGCTATGGCTACACCTTC. Translation gives CASSKRGDRGGYGYTF.